There are a few counts of the clone carrying this T cell receptor beta chain. This sample was taken from a study of tumor-infiltrating lymphocytes in glioblastoma multiforme. TCR beta libraries were built from RNA through three nested multiplex PCR rounds using modified ARM-PCR. Each CDR3 protein gets one entry after TCRdb re-called the multiplex PCR reads with MiXCR. The table records around 30,000 distinct CDR3 sequences, around 60% of them present only once. CDR1 is DFQATT and CDR2 is SNEGSKA in the germline V gene (reference sequence). Between the trimmed V and J ends, which lost 1 base and 7 bases, there was a span of 12 bases. CDR3 length equals 13 residues.

The specimen sequenced was brain tumor tissue. The source of this sequence is a male donor with glioblastoma. This sequence joins TRBV20-1 and TRBJ2-3; D possibly corresponds to TRBD2 (5 bases). The CDR3 protein is CSARVANMNTQYF. The CDR3 nucleotides read TGCAGTGCTAGAGTAGCGAACATGAATACGCAGTATTTT.